This T cell receptor (beta chain) was sequenced in a study of blood T cell repertoires in COVID-19. On the study more broadly: Italy, Spain and the United States were the sources of the convalescent and acute COVID-19 samples. From T cells, B-cell-depleted T cells, or PBMCs came the material, which was cDNA or gDNA.

This CDR3 region has 15 residues. Per germline, CDR1 KGHSH and CDR2 LQKENI. Trimming left V 3 bases short and J 5 bases short, with 13 bases between. How the authors handled the data: The assay estimated nucleated cells by amplifying reference gene primers. Sequencing was performed with immunoSEQ multiplex PCR; in TCRdb, only in-frame clones are kept and a portion is missing. V, J and clone size are those of that table, while D and trimming were read from the DNA. The sample includes about 280,000 clones, 70% to 90% of them seen just once. The sample consisted of peripheral blood. This receptor was taken from a man aged 45-65 years with active or convalescent COVID-19. This chain links TRBV18 with TRBJ1-4; D gene ambiguous. The CDR3 loop is CASSPSRVGNEKLFF. CDR3 sequence (DNA): TGTGCCAGCTCACCGTCGAGAGTCGGGAATGAAAAACTGTTTTTT.